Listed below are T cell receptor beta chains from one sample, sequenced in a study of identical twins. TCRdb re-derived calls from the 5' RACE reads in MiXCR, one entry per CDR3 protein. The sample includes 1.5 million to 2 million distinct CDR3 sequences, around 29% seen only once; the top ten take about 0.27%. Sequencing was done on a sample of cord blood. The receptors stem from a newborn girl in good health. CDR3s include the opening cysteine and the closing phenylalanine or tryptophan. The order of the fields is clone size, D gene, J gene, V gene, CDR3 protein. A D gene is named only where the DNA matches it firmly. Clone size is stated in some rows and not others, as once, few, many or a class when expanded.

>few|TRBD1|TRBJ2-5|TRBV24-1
CATSVSPGTGVETQYF
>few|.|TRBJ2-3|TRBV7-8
CASSLITSRTDTQYF
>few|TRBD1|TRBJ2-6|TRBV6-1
CASSSDRVPFSGANVLTF
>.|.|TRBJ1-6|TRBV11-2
CASSLDAYNSPLHF
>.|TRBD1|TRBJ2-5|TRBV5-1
CASSFTRGLQETQYF
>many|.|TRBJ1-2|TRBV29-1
CSVVGAHGYTF
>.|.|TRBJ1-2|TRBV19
CASSPSTTGPYGYTF
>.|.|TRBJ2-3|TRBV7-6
CASSGPRTDTQYF
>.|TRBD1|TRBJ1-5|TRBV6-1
CASAGGAVQPQHF
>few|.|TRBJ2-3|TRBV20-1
CSGNGPWEYF
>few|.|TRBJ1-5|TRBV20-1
CSAQAGWAQPQHF
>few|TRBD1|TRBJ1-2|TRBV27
CASRIQGSYGYTF
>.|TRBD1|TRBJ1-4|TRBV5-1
CASSSDRALEKLFF
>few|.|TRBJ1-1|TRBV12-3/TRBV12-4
CASSPATRRNTEAFF
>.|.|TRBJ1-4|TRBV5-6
CASSLVRGRGEKLFF
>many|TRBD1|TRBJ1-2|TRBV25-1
CASSRDRYGYTF
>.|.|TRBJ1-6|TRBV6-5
CASSYKIGPPGTLHF
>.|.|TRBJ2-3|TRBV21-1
CASSPWGHSTDTQYF
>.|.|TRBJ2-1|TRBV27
CASSLPLGGPGSEQFF
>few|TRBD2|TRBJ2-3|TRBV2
CATQRGARTDTQYF
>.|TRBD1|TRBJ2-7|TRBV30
CAWGTVSYEQYF
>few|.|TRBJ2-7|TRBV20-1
CSAPEGSYEQYF
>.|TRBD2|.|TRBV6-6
CASSYPLLAGGYNEQYF
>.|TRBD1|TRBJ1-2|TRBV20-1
CSASQGASYGYTF
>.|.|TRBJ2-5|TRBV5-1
CASSGGTEETRYF
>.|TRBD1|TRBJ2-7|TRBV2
CARSDREISYEQYF
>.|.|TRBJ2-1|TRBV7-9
CASSARQSDNPNNEQFF
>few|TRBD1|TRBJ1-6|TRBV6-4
CASSDRPRTGEVDSPLHF
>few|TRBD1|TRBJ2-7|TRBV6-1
CASSPFEGARYEQYF
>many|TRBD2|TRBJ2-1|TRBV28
CASTPIAGGYNEQFF
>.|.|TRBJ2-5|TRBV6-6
CASSINFRETQYF
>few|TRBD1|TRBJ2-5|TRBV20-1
CSATITRGQQYF
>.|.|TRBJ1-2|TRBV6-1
CASSQEGGGANYGYTF
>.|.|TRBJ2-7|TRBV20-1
CSARDFGGTYEQYF
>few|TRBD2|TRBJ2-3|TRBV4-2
CASSQGSSGGLSTDTQYF
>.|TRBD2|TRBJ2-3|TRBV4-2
CASSRISGSGADTQYF
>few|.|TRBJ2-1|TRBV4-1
CASSQDGVPTGEQFF
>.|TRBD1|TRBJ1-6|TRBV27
CASSRGQGRNSPLHF
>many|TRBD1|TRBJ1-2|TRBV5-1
CASGTANYGYTF
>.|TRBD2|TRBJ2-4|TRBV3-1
CASSQDGTSGRNIQYF
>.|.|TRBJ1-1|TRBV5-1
CASSFIGGTEAFF
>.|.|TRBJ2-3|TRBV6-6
CASSYFRAGDTQYF
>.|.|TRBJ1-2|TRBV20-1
CSARGDTYGYTF
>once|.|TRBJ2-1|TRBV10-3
CAISGRRGGTNEQFF
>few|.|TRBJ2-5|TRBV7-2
CASSLTRTTQETQYF
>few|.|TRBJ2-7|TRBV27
CASSLWGWGNYEQYF
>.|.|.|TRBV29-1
CSVGYGVRSEQYF
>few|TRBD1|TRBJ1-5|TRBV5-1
CASSLVLGTGGANLDQPQHF
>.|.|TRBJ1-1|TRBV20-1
CSVRDILNTEAFF
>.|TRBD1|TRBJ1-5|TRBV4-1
CASSQDRLLWTGSNQPQHF
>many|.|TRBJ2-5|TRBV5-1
CASHQKTRAETQYF
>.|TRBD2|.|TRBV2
CASSEAPGLAETQYF
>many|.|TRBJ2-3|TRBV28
CASSQALEAFADTQYF
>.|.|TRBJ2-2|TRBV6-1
CASSERAGYTGELFF
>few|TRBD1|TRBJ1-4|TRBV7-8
CASSLGGQATNEKLFF
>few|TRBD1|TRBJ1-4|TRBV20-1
CSARPGQGATNEKLFF
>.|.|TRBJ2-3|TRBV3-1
CASSLHGGRTDTQYF
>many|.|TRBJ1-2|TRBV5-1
CASSLGQMDGYTF
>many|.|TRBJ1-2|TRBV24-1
CATSEPGLYGYTF
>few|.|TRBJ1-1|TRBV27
CASNTQSGGTEAFF